This T cell receptor (beta chain) was sequenced during a study of blood T cells in healthy people across ages. Study-level points and caveats: The unsorted PBMCs prevented any conclusive comparison of naive versus antigen-experienced cells. Naive T cell percentage strongly correlated with TCR beta diversity.

Drawn from each donor were 7.5 to 10 milliliters of peripheral blood. The extraction recovered at least 6 micrograms of total RNA per sample. V was pared by 3 bases and J by 2 bases, with 14 bases between. CDR3 length: 16 residues. The germline gives CDR1 MNHEY, CDR2 SVGEGT. A second PCR, run for about 6 to 11 cycles, used a sample-barcoded 5' primer plus a J-beta primer mix. Using its own MiXCR run on the 5' RACE reads, TCRdb lists one record per CDR3 protein. The sample lists around 1,900,000 distinct CDR3 sequences, roughly two fifths occurring once. With regard to this clonotype: No antigen is known for it.

The TCR originated in a human donor in good health. The chain recombines TRBV6-2 or TRBV6-3 with TRBJ2-1; no firm D call. The specimen was blood. CDR3 DNA sequence: TGTGCCAGCAGTTATTCCGGGTCTTACCCCTACAATGAGCAGTTCTTC. Its translation: CASSYSGSYPYNEQFF.